The clone carrying this T cell receptor (beta chain) came up a few times. Time point indicated: patch test 2, 6 weeks after DPC sensitization. Treatment here: therapeutic diphenylcyclopropenone sensitization with weekly scalp DPC. The V end was cut by 0 bases, the J end by 9 bases, with 9 bases between. Germline CDR1 reads MNHEY; CDR2 reads SVGAGI. The CDR3 consists of 13 residues. TCRdb analysed the RACE reads with MiXCR anew, one entry per CDR3 protein. The profile shows approximately 120,000 distinct CDR3 sequences, about a tenth of them singletons. The record originates from a study of human T cells and chemical hapten exposure. Study context: The upper back received 0.01% DPC by patch testing, with results read at 6 days. Minor volume differences among pooled libraries chiefly drove per-sample TCR yield variation.

This receptor was identified in a woman aged 40 to 50 with alopecia areata. Some clones in this sample may be carry-over from other donors' samples. The starting material was whole blood, obtained in connection with sensitization to the hapten diphenylcyclopropenone (DPC). The chain links TRBV6-5 to TRBJ1-5, with D hard to call. CDR3 sequence (DNA): TGTGCCAGCAGTTACTCCGGTCCCCCGCCCCAGCATTTT. This encodes CASSYSGPPPQHF.